This passage covers 12 T cell receptor beta chains from one sample sequenced in a study of cytomegalovirus exposure and HLA in healthy donors. It was with 60 Vbeta and 13 Jbeta primers that the PCR ran. Sequenced by immunoSEQ multiplex PCR; TCRdb stores in-frame clones only, minus some. This table has more than 90,000 clones, around four fifths appearing once. Sequencing was performed on PBMCs. All receptors derive from a woman aged 55 to 70 in good health and CMV-seronegative.

V usage is TRBV5-1 and J usage is TRBJ1-1; the D gene is possibly TRBD1 (5 bases). V was cut by 4 bases and J by 4 bases, with 14 bases left in between. Germline V gene data show CDR1 as SGHRS and CDR2 as YFSETQ. CDR3 size: 14 residues. The CDR3 sequence: CASSLQVYGTEAFF. In DNA form, the CDR3 reads TGCGCCAGCAGCCTACAGGTTTATGGCACTGAAGCTTTCTTT.

This chain joins TRBV30 and TRBJ2-5, with D tentatively TRBD1 (6 bases). Germline V gene data show CDR1 as GTSNPN and CDR2 as SVGIG (reference sequence). The CDR3 loop spans 13 amino acids. The V and J ends lost 4 bases and 5 bases respectively, with 14 bases between them. DNA of the CDR3: TGTGCCTGGAAGGGGGTCGCTGGGGAGACCCAGTACTTC. Amino acids: CAWKGVAGETQYF.

The chain recombines TRBV4-1 with TRBJ2-2; 7 bases are a match to TRBD2. CDR3 length: 16 amino acids. V dropped 5 bases and J dropped 0; count of bases not matched to a gene: 6. From germline, CDR1 is MGHRA and CDR2 YSYEKL. Here the CDR3 reads CASSYRLAANTGELFF. Written as DNA, the CDR3 is TGCGCCAGCAGCTACCGACTAGCCGCGAACACCGGGGAGCTGTTTTTT.

This chain connects TRBV9 to TRBJ1-6; D uncertain. The length of the CDR3 is 16 residues. V lost 0 bases and J 0 bases, leaving 7 bases between the germline ends. The V gene's germline CDR1 is SGDLS and CDR2 YYNGEE. CDR3 residues: CASSVDSGSYNSPLHF. The DNA for the CDR3 is TGTGCCAGCAGCGTAGACTCCGGCTCCTATAATTCACCCCTCCACTTT. The full variable domain, rest sourced from reference TRBV9 and TRBJ1-6, is DSGVTQTPKHLITATGQRVTLRCSPRSGDLSVYWYQQSLDQGLQFLIQYYNGEERAKGNILERFSAQQFPDLHSELNLSSLELGDSALYFCASSVDSGSYNSPLHFGNGTRLTVT.

This chain joins TRBV5-1 and TRBJ2-7; 7 positions match TRBD2. Per the germline V gene, CDR1 is SGHRS and CDR2 is YFSETQ. This CDR3 spans 14 amino acids. V lost 4 bases to trimming and J lost 6 bases; unmatched junction nucleotides: 10. The CDR3: CASSQLNGGVEQYF. The CDR3, as DNA: TGCGCCAGCAGCCAACTGAATGGGGGGGTCGAGCAGTACTTC.

The rearrangement uses TRBV30 and TRBJ1-2, with a tentative D call TRBD1 (6 bases). Germline lookup yields CDR1 GTSNPN and CDR2 SVGIG (reference sequence). The CDR3 runs 14 residues. V gave up 4 bases and J gave up 7 bases, with 19 bases separating them. The CDR3 DNA follows: TGTGCCTGGAACTACCTGGGGGGGCCGGGTGGCTACACCTTC. Amino acids: CAWNYLGGPGGYTF.

The V call is TRBV6-6, the J call TRBJ2-1; no reliable D call. This CDR3 has 15 amino acids. Germline V gives CDR1 MNHNY, CDR2 SVGAGI (reference sequence). V was cut by 6 bases and J by 8 bases, with 20 bases left in between. CDR3 region: CASSPPRSGGYEQFF. CDR3 DNA: TGTGCCAGCAGCCCTCCTAGGTCGGGTGGCTATGAGCAGTTCTTC.

The J gene is TRBJ2-7, the V gene TRBV6-5; 8 bases line up with TRBD2. The CDR3 is 15 amino acids. The V gene's germline CDR1 is MNHEY and CDR2 SVGAGI. Trimming cost V 0 bases and J 0 bases; bases outside gene matches: 1. The CDR3 is CASSYSGRGSYEQYF. The DNA of the CDR3 is TGTGCCAGCAGTTACTCCGGGAGGGGCTCCTACGAGCAGTACTTC.

The V gene is TRBV29-1, the J gene TRBJ1-1; D call uncertain. CDR1 is SQVTM, CDR2 ANQGSEA, per germline. The CDR3 is made up of 12 amino acids. The ends were cut back, 7 bases at V and 1 base at J, with 10 bases in the middle. Here the CDR3 DNA reads TGCAGCGCCCTACGGGGGAACACTGAAGCTTTCTTT. It codes for CSALRGNTEAFF.

This chain links TRBV5-1 with TRBJ1-4, with 9 nucleotides matching TRBD1. CDR1 and CDR2 from the germline V gene are SGHRS and YFSETQ. Trimming removed 4 bases from V and 6 bases from J; junction bases left unmatched: 4. There are 14 residues in the CDR3. The CDR3 DNA reads as TGCGCCAGCAGCCCCGACAGGGGGGATGAAAAACTGTTTTTT. This encodes CASSPDRGDEKLFF.

The genes are TRBV27 and TRBJ2-6; 7 bases are a match to TRBD1. Germline-derived CDR1 and CDR2 are MNHEY and SMNVEV (reference sequence). The CDR3 is made up of 16 amino acids. Trimming took 7 bases from V and 2 from J; bases not matched to a gene: 8. DNA for the CDR3: TGTGCCAGCACCTTACAGGGGATTGCTGGGGCCAACGTCCTGACTTTC. It specifies CASTLQGIAGANVLTF. Looking up the rest from reference TRBV27 and TRBJ2-6 gives the full variable domain: EAQVTQNPRYLITVTGKKLTVTCSQNMNHEYMSWYRQDPGLGLRQIYYSMNVEVTDKGDVPEGYKVSRKEKRNFPLILESPSPNQTSLYFCASTLQGIAGANVLTFGAGSRLTVL.

This clone showed up just once. V gene TRBV6-5 combines with J gene TRBJ1-2; TRBD1 is a possible D gene (6 bases). V was trimmed by 5 bases and J by 6 bases, leaving 16 bases between them. The CDR3 totals 14 residues. Germline CDR1 reads MNHEY; CDR2 reads SVGAGI. The CDR3 loop is CASSDPGQINGYTF. CDR3 nucleotides: TGTGCCAGCAGTGACCCCGGACAGATTAATGGCTACACCTTC.